Following are 13 T cell receptor beta chains from one sample sequenced in a study of cytomegalovirus exposure and HLA in healthy donors. It was with 60 Vbeta and 13 Jbeta primers that the PCR ran. The method was immunoSEQ multiplex PCR; TCRdb's version includes in-frame clones alone and lacks a portion of them. Here the sample spans about 150,000 clones, approximately 80% being singletons. The sample taken for sequencing was PBMCs. All receptors derive from a male donor in good health and CMV-seropositive.

The chain is built from TRBV4-3 and TRBJ2-2; 11 bases align to TRBD2. Looked up from germline, CDR1 is LGHNA and CDR2 is YSLEER. V shed 4 bases, J shed 7 bases, and the junction held 5 bases outside the gene matches. The CDR3 totals 15 residues. CDR3 in DNA: TGCGCCAGCAGCCCCTCCGGGACTAGCGGCGGGGAGCTGTTTTTT. Translation: CASSPSGTSGGELFF.

V usage is TRBV9 and J usage is TRBJ2-5, with 9 bases aligning to TRBD1. Germline V gives CDR1 SGDLS, CDR2 YYNGEE. Trimming cost V 3 bases and J 2 bases; bases outside gene matches: 5. The CDR3 has 15 amino acids. Here the CDR3 DNA reads TGTGCCAGCAGCGAAGGACAGGGGCAACAAGAGACCCAGTACTTC. This translates into CASSEGQGQQETQYF.

This clone was detected only a few times. The CDR3 spells CASSSLGTDTQYF. CDR3 bases: TGTGCCAGCAGCTCTCTTGGCACAGATACGCAGTATTTT. The chain combines TRBV5-6 with TRBJ2-3; D is unresolved. In germline, CDR1 is SGHDT, CDR2 YYEEEE. V was shortened by 3 bases and J by 1 base, with 6 bases between the two germline ends. CDR3 length equals 13 residues. The full variable domain, completed using reference TRBV5-6 and TRBJ2-3, is DAGVTQSPTHLIKTRGQQVTLRCSPKSGHDTVSWYQQALGQGPQFIFQYYEEEERQRGNFPDRFSGHQFPNYSSELNVNALLLGDSALYLCASSSLGTDTQYFGPGTRLTVL.

This clone was recorded once. This chain links TRBV7-9 with TRBJ2-7, with D perhaps matching TRBD1 (6 bases). The V end lost 5 bases, the J end lost 2 bases, and 13 bases lay between the germline ends. Germline V gene lookup returns CDR1 SEHNR and CDR2 FQNEAQ (reference sequence). CDR3 length: 14 amino acids. The CDR3 region is CASSPGTSTYEQYF. Here the CDR3 DNA reads TGTGCCAGCAGCCCCGGGACATCCACCTACGAGCAGTACTTC.

The chain uses TRBV6-1 and TRBJ1-1; 8 bases align to TRBD1. Per germline, CDR1 MNHNS and CDR2 SASEGT. J was trimmed by 1 base and V by 5 bases; bases with no gene match: 3. CDR3 length equals 14 residues. The CDR3 region has the DNA TGTGCCAGCAGTTCTGACAGGGGGAACACTGAAGCTTTCTTT. Amino acid sequence: CASSSDRGNTEAFF.

This rearrangement joins TRBV5-6 to TRBJ2-5; D possibly corresponds to TRBD2 (5 bases). The DNA end favors TRBJ2-7, so the J call may be wrong. Germline V CDR1 and CDR2: SGHDT, YYEEEE. This CDR3 spans 14 amino acids. The CDR3 spells CASSLVSDYYEQYF. The DNA for the CDR3 is TGTGCCAGCAGCTTGGTGTCAGACTACTACGAGCAGTACTTC.

This clone occurred a few times. This chain links TRBV27 with TRBJ2-1; D may be TRBD1 (6 bases). The CDR3 covers 16 residues. Germline V gene lookup returns CDR1 MNHEY and CDR2 SMNVEV (reference sequence). V was cut by 6 bases and J by 0 bases, with 15 bases left in between. CDR3: CASSRVEGVSYNEQFF. The CDR3 nucleotides are TGTGCCAGCAGCAGGGTCGAGGGGGTCTCCTACAATGAGCAGTTCTTC.

To note about this clone: The junction and the germline gene differ at one end; a read error may be behind it. The DNA for the CDR3 is TGTGCCAACAGCTTGTTACTAGCGGGAGTCATGTACAATGAGCAGTTCTTC. It is translated as CANSLLLAGVMYNEQFF. V usage is TRBV5-6 and J usage is TRBJ2-1; 11 positions match TRBD2. Per the germline V gene, CDR1 is SGHDT and CDR2 is YYEEEE. The CDR3 totals 17 residues.

The J gene is TRBJ2-2, the V gene TRBV4-1; possible D gene TRBD1, 5 bases. The V end lost 1 base, the J end lost 5 bases, and 20 bases lay between the germline ends. This CDR3 is 18 amino acids long. In germline, CDR1 is MGHRA, CDR2 YSYEKL. This CDR3 is CASSQVDMGYPKTGELFF. In DNA form, the CDR3 reads TGCGCCAGCAGCCAAGTGGACATGGGCTATCCCAAAACCGGGGAGCTGTTTTTT.

This sequence joins TRBV6-1 and TRBJ2-7; TRBD1 matches 9 bases. This CDR3 contains 14 residues. V lost 4 bases to trimming and J lost 4 bases; unmatched junction nucleotides: 5. CDR1 and CDR2 from the germline V gene are MNHNS and SASEGT. CDR3 bases: TGTGCCAGCAGTGGGGGGACAGGGTGGTACGAGCAGTACTTC. Its protein is CASSGGTGWYEQYF.

This rearrangement joins TRBV4-1 to TRBJ1-5, with a weak D call TRBD1 (6 bases). From germline, CDR1 is MGHRA and CDR2 YSYEKL. The germline V and J ends were trimmed by 0 bases and 0 bases, with 12 bases remaining between them. The length of the CDR3 is 17 residues. Here the CDR3 reads CASSQDPTGYSNQPQHF. CDR3 sequence (DNA): TGCGCCAGCAGCCAAGATCCGACAGGCTATAGCAATCAGCCCCAGCATTTT.

V gene TRBV21-1 combines with J gene TRBJ2-1; TRBD2 is the table's D call and was not checked against the DNA. TRBV21-1 is recorded as a pseudogene. This CDR3 has 17 amino acids. The CDR3, as DNA: TGTGCCAGCAGCAAAGGGAGTAGCGGGATGTTTTACAATGAGCAGTTCTTC. Amino acid sequence: CASSKGSSGMFYNEQFF.

The chain joins TRBV19 to TRBJ1-6, with 7 positions matching TRBD1. The CDR3 runs 14 residues. With V trimmed by 3 bases and J by 8 bases, 4 bases remained unmatched. Germline V CDR1 and CDR2: LNHDA, SQIVND (reference sequence). In nucleotides, the CDR3 is TGTGCCAGTAGTATGGACAGGACGGATTCACCCCTCCACTTT. This codes for CASSMDRTDSPLHF.